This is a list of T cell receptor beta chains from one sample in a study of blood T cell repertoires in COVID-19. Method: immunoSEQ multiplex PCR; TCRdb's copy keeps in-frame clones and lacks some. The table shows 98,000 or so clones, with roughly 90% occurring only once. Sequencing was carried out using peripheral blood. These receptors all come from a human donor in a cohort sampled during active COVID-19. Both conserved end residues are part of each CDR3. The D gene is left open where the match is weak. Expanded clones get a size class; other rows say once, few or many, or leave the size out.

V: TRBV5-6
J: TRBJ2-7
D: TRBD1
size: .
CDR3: CASSFGTGGIEQYF
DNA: TGTGCCAGCAGCTTCGGGACAGGGGGCATCGAGCAGTACTTC

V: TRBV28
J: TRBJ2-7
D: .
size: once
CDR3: CASRGAVAAGTYEQYF
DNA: TGTGCCAGCAGGGGGGCCGTGGCCGCCGGTACCTACGAGCAGTACTTC

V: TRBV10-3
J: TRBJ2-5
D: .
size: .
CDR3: CAVGSEPSTQTQYF
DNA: TGTGCCGTCGGATCGGAACCTAGCACCCAGACCCAGTACTTC

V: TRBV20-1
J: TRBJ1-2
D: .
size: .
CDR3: CSAEGQWGYTF
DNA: TGCAGTGCTGAAGGACAGTGGGGCTACACCTTC

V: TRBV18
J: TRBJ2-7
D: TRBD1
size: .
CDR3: CASSPGLSGTGNLVHYEQYF
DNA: TGTGCCAGCTCACCGGGGTTATCAGGGACAGGGAACTTGGTGCACTACGAGCAGTACTTC

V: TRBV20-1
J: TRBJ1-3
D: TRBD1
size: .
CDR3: CSASNRGSGNTIYF
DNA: TGCAGTGCTAGTAACAGGGGGTCTGGAAACACCATATATTTT

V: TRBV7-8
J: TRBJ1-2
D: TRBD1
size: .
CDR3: CASSSRLGQGDYGYTF
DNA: TGTGCCAGCAGCTCCCGTCTGGGACAGGGGGACTATGGCTACACCTTC

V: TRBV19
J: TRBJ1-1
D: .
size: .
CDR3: CASSIPGNTEAFF
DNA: TGTGCCAGTAGTATTCCAGGGAACACTGAAGCTTTCTTT

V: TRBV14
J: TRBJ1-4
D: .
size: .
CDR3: CASSHLQGVNEKLFF
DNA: TGTGCCAGCAGCCACCTACAGGGCGTTAATGAAAAACTGTTTTTT

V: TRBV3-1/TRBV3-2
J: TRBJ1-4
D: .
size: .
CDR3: CASSQEGGTLGKLFF
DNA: TGTGCCAGCAGCCAAGAAGGCGGAACCCTGGGAAAACTGTTTTTT

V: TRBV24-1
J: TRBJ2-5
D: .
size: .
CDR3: CATSDNQGETQYF
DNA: TGTGCCACCAGTGATAACCAGGGGGAGACCCAGTACTTC

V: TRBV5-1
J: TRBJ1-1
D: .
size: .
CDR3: CASSPEAGGNTEAFF
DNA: TGCGCCAGCAGCCCGGAAGCGGGAGGGAACACTGAAGCTTTCTTT

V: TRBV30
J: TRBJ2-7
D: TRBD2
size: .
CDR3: CASKREIPGSYEQYF
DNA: TGTGCCTCTAAGCGGGAGATACCAGGCTCCTACGAGCAGTACTTC

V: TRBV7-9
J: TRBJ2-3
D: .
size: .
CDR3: CASVGGVIDTQYF
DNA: TGTGCCAGCGTCGGCGGGGTAATAGATACGCAGTATTTT

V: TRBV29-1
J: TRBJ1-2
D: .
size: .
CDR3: CSVEVMEYGYTF
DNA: TGCAGCGTTGAAGTGATGGAGTATGGCTACACCTTC

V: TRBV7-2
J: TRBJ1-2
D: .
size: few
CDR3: CASSSTGNPYGYTF
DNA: TGTGCCAGCAGCTCAACAGGGAACCCCTATGGCTACACCTTC

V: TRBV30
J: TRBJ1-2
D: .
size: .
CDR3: CAWKKDGHYGYTF
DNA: TGTGCCTGGAAGAAGGATGGGCACTATGGCTACACCTTC

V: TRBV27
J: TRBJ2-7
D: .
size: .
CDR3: CASSLGDNSYEQYF
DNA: TGTGCCAGCAGTTTGGGGGACAACTCCTACGAGCAGTACTTC

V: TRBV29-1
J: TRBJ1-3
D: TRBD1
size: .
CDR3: CSVVVKGTGPRRPSGNTIYF
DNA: TGCAGCGTTGTAGTAAAGGGGACAGGCCCACGTAGACCCTCTGGAAACACCATATATTTT

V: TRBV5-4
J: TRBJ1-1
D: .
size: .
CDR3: CASSWGGTEAFF
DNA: TGTGCCAGCAGCTGGGGCGGCACTGAAGCTTTCTTT

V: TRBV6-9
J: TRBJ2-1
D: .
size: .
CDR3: CASSYESSYNEQFF
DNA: TGTGCCAGCAGTTACGAGAGCTCCTACAATGAGCAGTTCTTC

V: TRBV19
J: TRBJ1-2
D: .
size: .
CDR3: CASSITGNDGYTF
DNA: TGTGCCAGTAGTATCACAGGGAACGATGGCTACACCTTC

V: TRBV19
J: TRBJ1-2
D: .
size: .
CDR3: CASSTTVNYGYTF
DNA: TGTGCCAGTAGTACAACAGTAAACTATGGCTACACCTTC

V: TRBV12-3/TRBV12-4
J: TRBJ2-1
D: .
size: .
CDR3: CASSALREQFF
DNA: TGTGCCAGCAGCGCACTTCGAGAGCAGTTCTTC

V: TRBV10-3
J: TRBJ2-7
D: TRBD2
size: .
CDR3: CAIKGLAGTGEQYF
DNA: TGTGCCATCAAGGGACTAGCGGGGACTGGCGAGCAGTACTTC

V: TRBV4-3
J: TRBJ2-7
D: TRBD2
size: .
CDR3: CASSPLGRGTYEQYF
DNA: TGCGCCAGCAGCCCTCTCGGGCGGGGGACCTACGAGCAGTACTTC

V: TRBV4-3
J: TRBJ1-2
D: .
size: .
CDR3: CASSQAQQGWDYGYTF
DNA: TGCGCCAGCAGCCAAGCCCAGCAGGGATGGGACTATGGCTACACCTTC

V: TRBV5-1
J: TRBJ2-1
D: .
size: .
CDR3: CASSLGVGGRSYNEQFF
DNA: TGCGCCAGCAGCTTGGGAGTCGGAGGGAGATCCTACAATGAGCAGTTCTTC

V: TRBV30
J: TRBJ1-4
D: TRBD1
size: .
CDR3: CAWSQTDRGNEKLFF
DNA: TGTGCCTGGTCTCAAACCGACAGGGGTAATGAAAAACTGTTTTTT

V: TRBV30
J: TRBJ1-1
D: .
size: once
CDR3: CAWSAGGTEAFF
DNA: TGTGCCTGGAGTGCTGGAGGCACTGAAGCTTTCTTT

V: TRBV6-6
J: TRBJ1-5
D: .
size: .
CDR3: CASSKPGAQPQHF
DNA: TGTGCCAGCAGTAAACCAGGGGCTCAGCCCCAGCATTTT

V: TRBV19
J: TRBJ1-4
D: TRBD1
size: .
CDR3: CASSMGDSRNEKLFF
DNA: TGTGCCAGTAGTATGGGGGACAGCCGTAATGAAAAACTGTTTTTT

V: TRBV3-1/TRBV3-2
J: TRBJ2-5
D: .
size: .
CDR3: CASMEDLRKTQYF
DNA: TGTGCCAGCATGGAGGATCTGAGAAAGACCCAGTACTTC

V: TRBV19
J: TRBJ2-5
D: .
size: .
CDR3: CASSIASWYQETQYF
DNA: TGTGCCAGTAGCATCGCGAGTTGGTACCAAGAGACCCAGTACTTC

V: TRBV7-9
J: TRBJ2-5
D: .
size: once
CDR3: CASSLAGAAKETQYF
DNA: TGTGCCAGCAGCTTAGCGGGGGCAGCTAAAGAGACCCAGTACTTC

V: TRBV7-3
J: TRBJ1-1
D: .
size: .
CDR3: CASSLHVNTEAFF
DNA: TGTGCCAGCAGCTTACATGTGAACACTGAAGCTTTCTTT

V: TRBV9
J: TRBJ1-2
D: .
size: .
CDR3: CASSASQGGSYGYTF
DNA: TGTGCCAGCAGCGCCAGTCAAGGCGGGAGCTATGGCTACACCTTC

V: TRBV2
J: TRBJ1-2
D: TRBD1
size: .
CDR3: CASKKTGGEYGYTF
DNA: TGTGCCAGCAAGAAGACAGGGGGCGAGTATGGCTACACCTTC

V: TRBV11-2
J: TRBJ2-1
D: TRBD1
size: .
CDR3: CASSTGTGEKEQFF
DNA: TGTGCCAGCAGTACCGGGACAGGGGAGAAGGAGCAGTTCTTC

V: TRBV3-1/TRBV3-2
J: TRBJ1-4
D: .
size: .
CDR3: CASSQDPGWNEKLFF
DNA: TGTGCCAGCAGCCAAGATCCGGGTTGGAATGAAAAACTGTTTTTT

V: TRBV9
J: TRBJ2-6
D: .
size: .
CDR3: CASSVVDITRASGANVLTF
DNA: TGTGCCAGCAGCGTAGTCGACATCACCAGAGCTTCTGGGGCCAACGTCCTGACTTTC

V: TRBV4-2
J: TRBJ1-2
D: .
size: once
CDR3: CASSQEAGLYGYTF
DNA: TGTGCCAGCAGCCAAGAGGCAGGACTATATGGCTACACCTTC

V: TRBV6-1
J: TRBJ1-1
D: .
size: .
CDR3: CASSEHQTVMNTEAFF
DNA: TGTGCCAGCAGTGAACATCAGACAGTTATGAACACTGAAGCTTTCTTT

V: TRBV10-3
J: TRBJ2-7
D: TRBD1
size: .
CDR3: CAISELETGDGQYF
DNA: TGTGCCATCAGTGAGCTGGAGACAGGGGATGGGCAGTACTTC

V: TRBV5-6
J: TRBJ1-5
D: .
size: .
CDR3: CASSLQANQPQHF
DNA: TGTGCCAGCAGCTTACAGGCTAATCAGCCCCAGCATTTT

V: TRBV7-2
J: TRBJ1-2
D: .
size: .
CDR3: CASSLLPGVPPYGYTF
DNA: TGTGCCAGCAGCTTGCTACCAGGTGTCCCTCCTTATGGCTACACCTTC

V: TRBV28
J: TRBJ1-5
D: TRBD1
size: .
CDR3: CASSLPSQGSNQPQHF
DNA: TGTGCCAGCAGTTTACCCTCACAGGGGAGCAATCAGCCCCAGCATTTT

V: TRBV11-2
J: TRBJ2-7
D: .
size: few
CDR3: CASSLARFSTAYEQYF
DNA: TGTGCCAGCAGCCTTGCACGCTTCTCGACAGCCTACGAGCAGTACTTC

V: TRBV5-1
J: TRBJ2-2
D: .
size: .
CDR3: CASSSDDWTANTGELFF
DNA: TGCGCCAGCAGCTCTGACGACTGGACAGCGAACACCGGGGAGCTGTTTTTT

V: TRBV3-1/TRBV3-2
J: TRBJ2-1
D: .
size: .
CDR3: CASSDRGYNEQFF
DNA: TGTGCCAGCAGCGACCGGGGGTACAATGAGCAGTTCTTC

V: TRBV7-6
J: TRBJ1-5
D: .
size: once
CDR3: CASSPEGGANQPQHF
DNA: TGTGCCAGCAGCCCAGAGGGGGGGGCAAATCAGCCCCAGCATTTT

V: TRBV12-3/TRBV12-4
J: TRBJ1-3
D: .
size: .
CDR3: CASSFRGGNTIYF
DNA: TGTGCCAGCAGTTTCAGGGGCGGAAACACCATATATTTT

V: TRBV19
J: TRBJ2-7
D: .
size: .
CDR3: CASSYTGPSSYEQYF
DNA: TGTGCCAGTAGCTATACAGGGCCTAGCTCCTACGAGCAGTACTTC

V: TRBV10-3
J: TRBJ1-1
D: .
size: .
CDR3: CAISEAVGNTEAFF
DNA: TGTGCCATCAGTGAGGCGGTAGGGAACACTGAAGCTTTCTTT